This TCR beta chain comes out of a study of beta chain features in type 1 diabetes. Whole-study context: Sorted cell examination encompassed about 110 million cells across all samples.

This clone was seen a handful of times. Its antigen is unknown. V lost 3 bases and J lost 2, with 18 bases in between. CDR1 is MGHDK and CDR2 is SYGVNS in the germline V gene. CDR3 length: 17 amino acids. Study findings and constraints: For cells with high TCR expression, cDNA sequencing could yield over-representation.

As every portion of the isolated RNA was reverse transcribed, the sequencing read expressed TCRB transcripts. Profiling relied on immunoSEQ multiplex PCR, and the TCRdb table lists in-frame clones only, not all of them. Counted here are approximately 15,000 clones, over 40% occurring once; the ten biggest clones make up approximately 0.53%. The sequencing input was stem cell memory CD4+ T cells from blood. This sequence joins TRBV25-1 and TRBJ2-3; D may be TRBD2 (5 bases). The clonotype comes from a woman aged 40 to 49 in good health. The CDR3 region has the DNA TGTGCCAGCAGTGACCGTAAGCTAGCAAGAGACACAGATACGCAGTATTTT. Protein: CASSDRKLARDTDTQYF. The variable domain in full, completed from reference TRBV25-1 and TRBJ2-3, reads EADIYQTPRYLVIGTGKKITLECSQTMGHDKMYWYQQDPGMELHLIHYSYGVNSTEKGDLSSESTVSRIRTEHFPLTLESARPSHTSQYLCASSDRKLARDTDTQYFGPGTRLTVL.